This TCR beta chain was sequenced in a study of blood T cell repertoires in COVID-19. Under the authors' procedure: Counts of nucleated cells, estimated from reference gene primer amplification, were obtained. Assay used: immunoSEQ multiplex PCR; TCRdb lists only in-frame clones, some missing. V, J and clone size are taken as reported in that table, and D and trimming were inferred from the DNA itself. The data contain under 300,000 clones, around 81% of them singletons. Sequenced sample: peripheral blood. The source of this sequence is a woman aged 60 to 75 with active or convalescent COVID-19.

The CDR3 is CASSLIGTGVNTEAFF. CDR3 DNA sequence: TGTGCCAGCAGCTTAATCGGGACAGGGGTAAACACTGAAGCTTTCTTT. This chain connects TRBV13 to TRBJ1-1, with 10 bases matching TRBD1. The trim removed 2 bases at V and 2 bases at J, leaving 5 bases unmatched. Germline assignment: CDR1 PRHDT and CDR2 FYEKMQ (reference sequence). The CDR3 extends over 16 amino acids. Supplemented by reference TRBV13 and TRBJ1-1, the full variable domain reads AAGVIQSPRHLIKEKRETATLKCYPIPRHDTVYWYQQGPGQDPQFLISFYEKMQSDKGSIPDRFSAQQFSDYHSELNMSSLELGDSALYFCASSLIGTGVNTEAFFGQGTRLTVV.